Described below is a single T cell receptor (beta chain) sequence and its context. The CDR3 length is 17 residues. The V end was cut by 0 bases, the J end by 2 bases, with 15 bases between. The V gene's germline CDR1 is SGDLS and CDR2 YYNGEE. According to the study, TCR beta libraries were built with iRepertoire HTBI primers and CDR3-region Arm-PCR. MiXCR, run by TCRdb on the multiplex PCR reads, gives a single entry per CDR3 protein. Of roughly 400,000 distinct CDR3 sequences listed, less than 20% were seen once; the top ten hold 20% to 25%. Time point defined: newly diagnosed GD, antithyroid drugs for less than 3 months. From RNA extracted from PBMCs, the TCR library was made. These data are taken from a study of regulatory T cells in long-lasting Graves disease. These same records also appear under a second study, on T cells in Graves' hyperthyroidism and ophthalmopathy.

The sample here was peripheral blood mononuclear cells (PBMCs), taken at new diagnosis, from a patient treated with antithyroid drugs. The chain combines TRBV9 with TRBJ1-5; tentative D call: TRBD1 (5 bases). The sequence came from a woman aged 18-29 years with Graves disease. The CDR3 here is CASSVDPGCPRNQPQHF. CDR3 coding DNA: TGTGCCAGCAGCGTAGATCCAGGGTGCCCGCGCAATCAGCCCCAGCATTTT.